Below are 22 T cell receptor beta chains sequenced from a single sample in a study of shared clonotypes between healthy human individuals. The method was immunoSEQ multiplex PCR; TCRdb's version includes in-frame clones alone and lacks a portion of them. In the table there are about 500,000 clones, more than 70% of which are singletons. Sequencing was carried out using PBMCs. These receptors were obtained from a woman between 40 and 50 years old in good health. Some clones in this sample may be carry-over from other donors' samples.

The chain is built from TRBV9 and TRBJ1-2; 9 positions agree with TRBD1. Germline V gives CDR1 SGDLS, CDR2 YYNGEE. J was trimmed by 4 bases and V by 0 bases; bases with no gene match: 4. The CDR3 length is 15 residues. CDR3 region: CASSVATGGIYGYTF. The CDR3 nucleotides read TGTGCCAGCAGCGTAGCCACAGGGGGCATCTATGGCTACACCTTC.

By share, this clone ranks as medium-sized. V gene TRBV27 combines with J gene TRBJ2-1; unclear D gene. The ends were cut back, 2 bases at V and 0 bases at J, with 14 bases in the middle. The CDR3 loop spans 17 amino acids. The germline gives CDR1 MNHEY, CDR2 SMNVEV (reference sequence). The CDR3 loop reads CASSLLGFYGSYNEQFF. CDR3 in DNA: TGTGCCAGCAGTTTACTGGGATTCTACGGCTCCTACAATGAGCAGTTCTTC.

This clone was counted ten times or more. This chain connects TRBV7-9 to TRBJ2-5, with 9 bases lining up with TRBD2. CDR3 length: 14 residues. Germline loops: CDR1 SEHNR, CDR2 FQNEAQ (reference sequence). V was clipped by 1 base and J by 7 bases; unmatched bases: 4. CDR3 region: CASSLGSAGGTQYF. CDR3 coding DNA: TGTGCCAGCAGCTTAGGGTCAGCGGGAGGGACCCAGTACTTC.

V gene TRBV5-1 combines with J gene TRBJ2-7, with 12 bases that match TRBD2. This CDR3 comprises 15 residues. From germline, CDR1 is SGHRS and CDR2 YFSETQ. J lost 2 bases, V lost 4 bases, and 4 bases had no gene match. CDR3 sequence reads: CASSTTSGSPYEQYF. The CDR3 bases are TGCGCCAGCAGCACGACTAGCGGGAGCCCCTACGAGCAGTACTTC.

The chain carries TRBV6-5 and TRBJ1-3; tentative D call: TRBD1 (6 bases). Germline CDR1 reads MNHEY; CDR2 reads SVGAGI. The V end was cut by 7 bases, the J end by 2 bases, with 15 bases between. CDR3 length equals 15 residues. The CDR3 sequence is CASTPTGEAGNTIYF. The CDR3 bases are TGTGCCAGCACCCCGACAGGAGAGGCTGGAAACACCATATATTTT.

Comment on this clone: Since a much larger clone is just one base distant, this may be a read error. Other DNA sequences in the sample encode the same CDR3. J is TRBJ2-3 and V is TRBV29-1; D is perhaps TRBD2 (6 bases). Germline V gene lookup returns CDR1 SQVTM and CDR2 ANQGSEA. This CDR3 is 15 amino acids long. CDR3 residues: CSGHEGLRLGDTQYF. The CDR3 DNA sequence: TGCAGCGGTCACGAGGGACTCAGGCTGGGAGATACGCAGTATTTC.

This chain uses TRBV25-1 with TRBJ1-2; tentatively, D is TRBD1 (6 bases). Germline V gives CDR1 MGHDK, CDR2 SYGVNS. The CDR3 is 15 residues long. V lost 6 bases, J lost 1 base, and 15 bases lay in between. The CDR3 nucleotides are TGTGCCAGCAGGGGAGAGGGGGGCCTTAACTATGGCTACACCTTC. Protein sequence: CASRGEGGLNYGYTF.

This clone appeared a single time. The CDR3 sequence: CATSRDAGGGSSGANVLTF. Written as DNA, the CDR3 is TGTGCCACCAGCAGAGATGCGGGCGGTGGAAGCTCTGGGGCCAACGTCCTGACTTTC. The V and J genes are TRBV15 and TRBJ2-6; D might be TRBD2 (5 bases). The CDR3 totals 19 residues. The germline V and J ends were trimmed by 0 bases and 0 bases, with 15 bases remaining between them. Germline CDR1 is LNHNV and CDR2 is YYDKDF (reference sequence).

The chain recombines TRBV6-7 with TRBJ2-6; no firm D call. TRBV6-7 is flagged as an ORF with uncertain function. The CDR3 is made up of 18 amino acids. V was cut by 5 bases and J by 5 bases, with 22 bases left in between. The CDR3 coding sequence is TGTGCCAGCAGTCCCCTAGGGCGTTTACAAAGTCGGGCCAACGTCCTGACTTTC. The encoded protein is CASSPLGRLQSRANVLTF.

This chain connects TRBV5-4 to TRBJ1-3, with a possible D match to TRBD1 (5 bases). Germline V gene sequence: CDR1 SGHNT, CDR2 YYREEE (reference sequence). This CDR3 contains 15 residues. Between the trimmed V and J ends, which lost 1 base and 2 bases, there was a span of 10 bases. This CDR3 reads CASSLSGYPGNTIYF. In DNA form, the CDR3 reads TGTGCCAGCAGCTTGTCAGGGTATCCTGGAAACACCATATATTTT.

In regard to this clone: This may arise from a read error, as a much more abundant clone is one base away. V usage is TRBV6-5 and J usage is TRBJ1-4; perhaps TRBD1 as D (5 bases). The CDR3 is made up of 14 amino acids. Germline V gives CDR1 MNHEY, CDR2 SVGAGI. The CDR3 DNA is TGTGCCAGCAGGAAGGGGTTGGGAAATGAAAAACTGTCTTTT. Translating gives CASRKGLGNEKLSF.

This chain uses TRBV18 with TRBJ2-7, with D possibly matching TRBD1 (6 bases). V lost 4 bases and J lost 2, with 12 bases in between. Germline V gene data show CDR1 as KGHSH and CDR2 as LQKENI. This CDR3 is built from 14 residues. The CDR3 is CASSLRGGPYEQYF. Here the CDR3 DNA reads TGTGCCAGCTCACTTAGAGGGGGACCCTACGAGCAGTACTTC.

The chain is built from TRBV4-1 and TRBJ1-5, with 12 bases that match TRBD1. The CDR3 contains 19 residues. Germline CDR1 is MGHRA and CDR2 is YSYEKL. Unmatched junction bases numbered 16, after V lost 3 bases and J lost 7 bases. CDR3 DNA: TGCGCCAGCAGCCAGGAACCTTACCGGGACAGGGGGCAAGGACAGCCCCAGCATTTT. Its protein is CASSQEPYRDRGQGQPQHF.

This clone was found many times. Distinct nucleotide sequences in the sample also encode this CDR3. The chain carries TRBV7-6 and TRBJ2-5; perhaps D is TRBD1 or TRBD2 (5 bases each). Germline lookup yields CDR1 SGHVS and CDR2 FNYEAQ. The CDR3 covers 14 residues. V was pared by 2 bases and J by 3 bases, with 10 bases between. The CDR3 DNA sequence: TGTGCCAGCAGCTTACTGGGACCCAAAGAGACCCAGTACTTC. As protein: CASSLLGPKETQYF. The complete variable domain, with remaining parts taken from reference TRBV7-6 and TRBJ2-5, reads GAGVSQSPRYKVTKRGQDVALRCDPISGHVSLYWYRQALGQGPEFLTYFNYEAQQDKSGLPNDRFSAERPEGSISTLTIQRTEQRDSAMYRCASSLLGPKETQYFGPGTRLLVL.

This clone appeared a few times. With a far larger clone one base away, a read error is the likely cause. CDR3 nucleotides: TGTGCCTGGAGTGTATGGGGGAGTGAGCAGCTCTTC. Amino acids: CAWSVWGSEQLF. The chain has TRBV30 and TRBJ2-1; D may match TRBD1 or TRBD2 (5 bases each). The CDR3 is 12 amino acids. CDR1 is GTSNPN, CDR2 SVGIG, per germline (reference sequence).

As regards this clone: This likely stems from a read error, as it lies one base from a far larger clone. This sample also contains other DNA sequences that code for the same CDR3. The chain carries TRBV7-3 and TRBJ2-2; 7 bases match TRBD1. Looked up from germline, CDR1 is SGHTA and CDR2 is FQGTGA. Trimming at V came to 6 bases and at J to 4 bases, leaving 11 bases not matched to a gene. The CDR3 extends over 16 amino acids. The CDR3 DNA reads TGTGCCAGCAGTTCGACAGGGTTTGCATCCACCGGGGAGCTGTTTTTT. Protein sequence: CASSSTGFASTGELFF.

The chain employs TRBV7-9 and TRBJ2-7; 10 positions match TRBD2. Germline-derived CDR1 and CDR2 are SEHNR and FQNEAQ (reference sequence). The CDR3 sequence is 13 residues long. V lost 8 bases and J lost 5; bases outside the gene matches: 6. The CDR3, as DNA: TGTGCCAGCCCGGGACTAGCGCCTGACGAGCAGTACTTC. Translation gives CASPGLAPDEQYF. The full variable domain, in which reference TRBV7-9 and TRBJ2-7 provide the parts outside the CDR3, is DTGVSQNPRHKITKRGQNVTFRCDPISEHNRLYWYRQTLGQGPEFLTYFQNEAQLEKSRLLSDRFSAERPKGSFSTLEIQRTEQGDSAMYLCASPGLAPDEQYFGPGTRLTVT.

This chain connects TRBV6-5 to TRBJ1-2; D perhaps matches TRBD1 (5 bases). The CDR3 totals 15 residues. V dropped 3 bases and J dropped 4 bases, with 15 bases sitting between them. Germline CDR1 is MNHEY and CDR2 is SVGAGI. In DNA form, the CDR3 reads TGTGCCAGCAGTTATCGCCAGGGACTTGGCTATGGCTACACCTTC. Its translation: CASSYRQGLGYGYTF.

The genes are TRBV30 and TRBJ2-6; D unclear. Germline values: CDR1 GTSNPN, CDR2 SVGIG (reference sequence). Trimming took off 1 base at V and 2 bases at J, with 6 bases between the two ends. This CDR3 region has 14 residues. The CDR3 DNA reads as TGTGCCTGGAGTGGGCTACCTGGGGCCAACGTCCTGACTTTC. This sequence encodes CAWSGLPGANVLTF.

A word on this clone: A far larger clone is a single base away, which makes a read error likely. V and J are TRBV30 and TRBJ1-4; 9 bases fit TRBD1. The junction had 6 bases not matched to a gene; V was cut back by 5 bases and J by 5 bases. CDR1 GTSNPN and CDR2 SVGIG come from the germline V gene (reference sequence). The CDR3 has 14 residues. The CDR3, as DNA: TGTGCCTGGGCCGGGACAGGGAGGAATGAAAAACTGTTTTTT. As protein: CAWAGTGRNEKLFF.

Comments on this clone: The sample has other DNA sequences that encode this CDR3 too. The V and J genes are TRBV20-1 and TRBJ2-7, with 7 nucleotides matching TRBD2. Trimming cost V 3 bases and J 5 bases; bases outside gene matches: 1. The V gene's germline CDR1 is DFQATT and CDR2 SNEGSKA (reference sequence). This CDR3 is built from 11 residues. DNA for the CDR3: TGCAGTGCTAGTCGGGGGGACGAGCAGTACTTC. This sequence encodes CSASRGDEQYF.

The chain uses TRBV2 and TRBJ1-1; 9 nucleotides align to TRBD1. CDR3 size: 14 residues. In germline, CDR1 is SNHLY, CDR2 FYNNEI. Trimming cost V 8 bases and J 0 bases; bases outside gene matches: 4. CDR3 residues: CASFRTGVNTEAFF. The DNA for the CDR3 is TGTGCCAGCTTTAGGACAGGGGTGAACACTGAAGCTTTCTTT.